The 4 T cell receptor beta chains below all came from one sample that was sequenced in a study of neurological immune-mediated disorders. TCRdb ran MiXCR on the 5' RACE reads and lists one entry per CDR3 protein. The sample carries some 66,000 distinct CDR3 sequences, nearly 3.5% recorded once. The sample comprised PBMCs. The source is a man aged 40-49 years with multiple sclerosis.

Many counts were recorded for this clonotype. The chain couples TRBV5-1 to TRBJ1-2; TRBD1 is a possible D gene (5 bases). The CDR3 loop spans 13 amino acids. V lost 0 bases and J lost 4, with 7 bases in between. CDR1 and CDR2 from the germline V gene are SGHRS and YFSETQ. CDR3 protein: CASSLGQIYGYTF. The CDR3 bases are TGCGCCAGCAGCTTGGGACAGATCTATGGCTACACCTTC.

This clonotype was counted many times. The chain employs TRBV5-6 and TRBJ2-7; 7 bases are shared with TRBD2. CDR1 and CDR2 (germline): SGHDT, YYEEEE. The CDR3 length is 15 residues. The junction had 12 bases not matched to a gene; V was cut back by 4 bases and J by 5 bases. The CDR3 reads CASSPDQGGTHEQYF. The CDR3 DNA reads as TGTGCCAGCAGCCCGGACCAGGGAGGGACGCACGAGCAGTACTTC.

This clonotype was seen many times. This chain joins TRBV12-3 or TRBV12-4 and TRBJ1-4; D remains ambiguous. CDR3 length: 12 amino acids. V lost 3 bases and J lost 8, with 7 bases in between. Written as DNA, the CDR3 is TGTGCCAGCAGTTTCGGTGGGGAAAAACTGTTTTTT. As protein: CASSFGGEKLFF.

This clonotype has at least ten counts. J is TRBJ2-7 and V is TRBV5-1; a weak D match, TRBD2 (5 bases). CDR1 is SGHRS, CDR2 YFSETQ, per germline. The ends were cut back, 5 bases at V and 2 bases at J, with 14 bases in the middle. The CDR3 has 14 residues. The CDR3 protein is CASSLSGPPYEQYF. DNA of the CDR3: TGCGCCAGCAGTCTGAGCGGTCCACCCTACGAGCAGTACTTC.